This T cell receptor beta chain was captured by sequencing in a study of response to subunit inactivated influenza vaccine (dated by TCRdb to 2017 to 2018). Background for the entire study: To follow how T cells responded to a trivalent subunit inactivated influenza vaccine, the researchers relied on deep quantitative profiling of the T cell receptor repertoire. Results and caveats for the whole study, not just this receptor: The authors proposed that each seasonal influenza vaccination may bring in only a limited number of new T cells.

The library was obtained by RT-PCR. The instrument given in TCRdb is Illumina HiSeq 2500. TCRdb passed the public sequencing reads through fastp at Q25 and MiXCR, retaining productive beta sequences. Merged by CDR3 protein, the rows form single entries marked with the most common genes and DNA. The sample table holds hundreds of thousands of distinct CDR3 sequences, of which around 13% were seen once. The ten largest clones add up to less than 9% of the sample. This clonotype was observed a few times. The antigen this receptor binds is unknown. The input lacks base qualities; no much larger clone sits a single base away. The CDR3 measures 16 amino acids from cysteine to phenylalanine. Only CDR3 DNA is held: 48 bases, read in frame from base 1. The CDR1 and CDR2 encoded by the germline V gene are MNHEY and SVGEGT. At the junction V is shortened by 5 bases and J by 2 bases, with 18 bases in between.

This TCR came from a man between 50 and 59 years old who received an inactivated influenza vaccine. Donor details come from another sample of the same person, matched by shared clones. The chain joins TRBV6-2 or TRBV6-3 to TRBJ1-1; the D gene assignment is ambiguous. The material was PBMCs from blood, obtained roughly 2 weeks before vaccination. The nucleotides are TGTGCCAGCAGTCCTCTGGGCTTGCGGGGAAACACTGAAGCTTTCTTT. Translated, this is CASSPLGLRGNTEAFF.